This T cell receptor (beta chain) was observed in a study of PD-1 blockade in classical Hodgkin lymphoma. The time point here: cycle 4 day 1 (C4D1), after less than 7 weeks of nivolumab. Patients all relapsed after autologous stem cell transplantation, and there was variation in brentuximab vedotin exposure. Patients had relapsed/refractory classical Hodgkin lymphoma with complete response, partial response or progressive disease as best response. In this sample, this clone turned up once. No antigen is known for it. Points from the study as a whole: CD8+ TCR diversity did not rise significantly by C4D1, unlike CD4+. Before treatment, complete responders showed about the same diversity as newly diagnosed patients.

Here immunoSEQ multiplex PCR was the method, and the copy in TCRdb shows in-frame clones only, minus some. The sample holds more than 15,000 clones, about four fifths seen once. CDR1 SGHRS and CDR2 YFSETQ come from the germline V gene. The length of the CDR3 is 15 residues. The V gene lost 4 bases and the J gene lost 6 bases, with 19 bases spanning the gap. The receptor was derived from a human donor with classical Hodgkin lymphoma. The specimen was peripheral blood mononuclear cells (PBMCs), collected before the fourth cycle of nivolumab. The chain links TRBV5-1 to TRBJ1-2; D unclear. The CDR3 coding sequence is TGCGCCAGCAGCCCCACTAGTCCGGCTCTGGATGGCTACACCTTC. Residues: CASSPTSPALDGYTF.